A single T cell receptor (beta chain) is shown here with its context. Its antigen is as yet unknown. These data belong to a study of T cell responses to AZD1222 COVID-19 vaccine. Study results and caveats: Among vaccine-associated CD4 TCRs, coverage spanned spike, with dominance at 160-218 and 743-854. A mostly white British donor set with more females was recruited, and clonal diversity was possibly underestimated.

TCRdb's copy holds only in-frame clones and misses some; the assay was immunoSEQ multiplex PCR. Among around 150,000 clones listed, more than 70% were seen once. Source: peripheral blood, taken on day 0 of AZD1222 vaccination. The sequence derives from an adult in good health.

CDR3 residues: CASRRRWEGQETQYF. CDR3 nucleotide sequence: TGTGCCAGCAGACGACGGTGGGAGGGCCAAGAGACCCAGTACTTC. The chain joins TRBV7-8 to TRBJ2-5; 7 bases are a match to TRBD2. Trimming cost V 6 bases and J 1 base; bases outside gene matches: 8. The CDR3 totals 15 residues. Germline V CDR1 and CDR2: SGHVS, FQNEAQ.